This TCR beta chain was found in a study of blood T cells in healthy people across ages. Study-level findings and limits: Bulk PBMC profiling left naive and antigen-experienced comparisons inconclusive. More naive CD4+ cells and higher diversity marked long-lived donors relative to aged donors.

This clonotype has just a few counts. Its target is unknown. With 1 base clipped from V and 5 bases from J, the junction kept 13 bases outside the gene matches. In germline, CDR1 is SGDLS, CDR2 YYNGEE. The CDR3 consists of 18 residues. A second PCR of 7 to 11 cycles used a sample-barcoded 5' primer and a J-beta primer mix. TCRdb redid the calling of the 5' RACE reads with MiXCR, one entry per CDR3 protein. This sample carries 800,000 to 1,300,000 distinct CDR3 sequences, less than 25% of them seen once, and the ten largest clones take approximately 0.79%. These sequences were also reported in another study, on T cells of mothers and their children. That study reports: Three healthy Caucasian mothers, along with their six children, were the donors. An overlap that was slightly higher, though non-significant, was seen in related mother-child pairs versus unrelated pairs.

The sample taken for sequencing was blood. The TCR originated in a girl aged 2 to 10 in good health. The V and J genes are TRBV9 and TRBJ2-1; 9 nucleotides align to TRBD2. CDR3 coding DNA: TGTGCCAGCAGCGTAACGGGGGCTAGCGGGGTTTATAACAATGAGCAGTTCTTC. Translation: CASSVTGASGVYNNEQFF.